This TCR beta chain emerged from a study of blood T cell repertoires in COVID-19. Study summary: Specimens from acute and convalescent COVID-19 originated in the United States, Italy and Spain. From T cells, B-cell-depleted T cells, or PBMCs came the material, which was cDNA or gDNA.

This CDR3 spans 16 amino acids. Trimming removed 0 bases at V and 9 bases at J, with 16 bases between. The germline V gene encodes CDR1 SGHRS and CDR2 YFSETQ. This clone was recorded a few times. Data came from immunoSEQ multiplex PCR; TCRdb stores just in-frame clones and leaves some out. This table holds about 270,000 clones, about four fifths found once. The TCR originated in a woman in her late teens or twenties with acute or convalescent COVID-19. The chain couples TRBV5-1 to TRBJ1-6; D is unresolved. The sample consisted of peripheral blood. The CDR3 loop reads CASSLAVSLGGSPLHF. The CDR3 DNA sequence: TGCGCCAGCAGCTTGGCCGTCAGTCTCGGAGGTTCACCCCTCCACTTT.